A selection of T cell receptor beta chains follows, all from one sample in a study of cytomegalovirus exposure and HLA in healthy donors. Assay: immunoSEQ multiplex PCR; the TCRdb copy retains only in-frame clones and omits some. Of fewer than 200,000 clones in the sample, around 84% are singletons; the top ten hold around 2.1%. Sample: PBMCs. These receptors were collected from a man between 18 and 35 years old in good health and CMV-seropositive. CDR3s include the opening cysteine and the closing phenylalanine or tryptophan. The D gene is left open where the match is weak. The size entry is marked missing in some rows and otherwise reads once, few, many or a size class.

D gene	clone size	V gene	J gene	CDR3 DNA	CDR3 protein
TRBD2	-	TRBV9	TRBJ2-1	TGTGCCAGCAGCGTAGGATGGGGGACTAGGTTGGATGAGCAGTTCTTC	CASSVGWGTRLDEQFF
-	-	TRBV7-9	TRBJ1-2	TGTGCCAGCAGCTTAATCGTGAGGACGGAGGGCGGCTACACCTTC	CASSLIVRTEGGYTF
TRBD1	once	TRBV5-1	TRBJ2-7	TGCGCCAGCAGCTTTTCGGGACAGGTGCCTGACTTC	CASSFSGQVPDF
-	-	TRBV4-1	TRBJ2-3	TGCGCCAGCAGCCAAGTCTCGGGTAGCGGCTTTTCTACAGATACGCAGTATTTT	CASSQVSGSGFSTDTQYF
-	-	TRBV19	TRBJ2-7	TGTGCCAGTAGTTCACCAGGGGCCTCCTACGAGCAGTACTTC	CASSSPGASYEQYF
TRBD2	once	TRBV4-1	TRBJ2-7	TGCGCCAGCAGCCAACTACTAGCGGGGCACTACGAGCAGTACTTC	CASSQLLAGHYEQYF
TRBD1	-	TRBV9	TRBJ2-1	TGTGCCAGCAGCGTAACGGACAGGGGAAATGAGCAGTTCTTC	CASSVTDRGNEQFF
-	-	TRBV6-1	TRBJ1-1	TGTGCCAGCAGTGAAAGGGCAGGGTTATGGTCAATGAACACTGAAGCTTTCTTT	CASSERAGLWSMNTEAFF
TRBD2	once	TRBV7-3	TRBJ2-1	TGTGCCAGCAGCTCTGGGACTAGCGGGGACCAGTTCTTC	CASSSGTSGDQFF
-	-	TRBV4-3	TRBJ2-2	TGCGCCAGCAGCCAAGTCGTGGCGGGCACCGGGGAGCTGTTTTTT	CASSQVVAGTGELFF
TRBD1	-	TRBV7-9	TRBJ1-1	TGTGCCAGCAGCTTCTACAGGGGGCTAGGCACTGAAGCTTTCTTT	CASSFYRGLGTEAFF
-	once	TRBV19	TRBJ2-7	TGTGCCAGTAGTATGAGTGCGGCCGACGAGCAGTACTTC	CASSMSAADEQYF
TRBD2	-	TRBV6-5	TRBJ2-5	TGTGCCAGCAGTTACTCTAGCGGGGCCCCCCAAGAGACCCAGTACTTC	CASSYSSGAPQETQYF
-	once	TRBV7-3	TRBJ2-7	TGTGCCAGCAGCCTGGAGGGCGGGGTGGGCTACGAGCAGTACTTC	CASSLEGGVGYEQYF
-	-	TRBV29-1	TRBJ1-1	TGCAGCGTTGTCCGGGAGCGGTACACTGAAGCTTTCTTT	CSVVRERYTEAFF
TRBD1	few	TRBV7-2	TRBJ2-5	TGTGCCAGCAGCCCTGGACAGGGGGCTAGGGAGACCCAGTACTTC	CASSPGQGARETQYF
TRBD1	many	TRBV2	TRBJ1-6	TGTGCCAGCAGCCTATCACGGGACAGGGGGCCACCCCTCCACTTT	CASSLSRDRGPPLHF
-	-	TRBV18	TRBJ1-4	TGTGCCAGCTCACCGGGACTGACTAATGAAAAACTGTTTTTT	CASSPGLTNEKLFF
-	-	TRBV5-1	TRBJ2-3	TGCGCCAGCAGCTTGGGACATCCTCTGGCAGATACGCAGTATTTT	CASSLGHPLADTQYF
TRBD1	-	TRBV5-5	TRBJ2-1	TGTGCCAGCAGCCCACAGGGGGCACGGGTCAATGAGCAGTTCTTC	CASSPQGARVNEQFF
TRBD1	few	TRBV29-1	TRBJ1-1	TGCAGCGTTGGTAAAGAACAGGGGGCTTTAAACACTGAAGCTTTCTTT	CSVGKEQGALNTEAFF
TRBD1	-	TRBV5-1	TRBJ2-2	TGCGCCAGCAGCTTGGGGACAGGGGGTTCCGGGGAGCTGTTTTTT	CASSLGTGGSGELFF
TRBD2	-	TRBV7-2	TRBJ2-3	TGTGCCAGCACCACTTCTCCGGGACTAGCAACAGATACGCAGTATTTT	CASTTSPGLATDTQYF
TRBD2	-	TRBV2	TRBJ2-4	TGTGCCAGCAGCCTCTCGGGGGGGGTCAAAAACATTCAGTACTTC	CASSLSGGVKNIQYF
-	-	TRBV7-2	TRBJ1-2	TGTGCCAGCAGCTCCCTTCGGCAGGGGCATCGCGGCTACACCTTC	CASSSLRQGHRGYTF
-	-	TRBV6-1	TRBJ2-1	TGTGCCAGCAGTGAAGCGCGGGGTGAGCAGTTCTTC	CASSEARGEQFF
-	-	TRBV30	TRBJ1-5	TGTGCCTGGGGGCGGGGGGATCAGCCCCAGCATTTT	CAWGRGDQPQHF
-	-	TRBV29-1	TRBJ1-2	TGCAGCGTTGAAGATCGCAGCTATGGCTACACCTTC	CSVEDRSYGYTF
-	-	TRBV7-2	TRBJ2-2	TGTGCCAGCAGCCCCCACGGGGGGCCAAACACCGGGGAGCTGTTTTTT	CASSPHGGPNTGELFF
-	-	TRBV18	TRBJ1-1	TGTGCCAGCTCCCTACAGGGAATGAACACTGAAGCTTTCTTT	CASSLQGMNTEAFF
-	-	TRBV6-5	TRBJ1-1	TGTGCCACCGCTCGGACAAACACTGAAGCTTTCTTT	CATARTNTEAFF
-	-	TRBV7-2	TRBJ2-4	TGTGCCAGCAGCTTAGCCCGGGACTGTTTTTACTTC	CASSLARDCFYF
TRBD1	-	TRBV5-4	TRBJ2-1	TGTGCCAGCAGCTTGGGGGACAGGGTCTACAATGAGCAGTTCTTC	CASSLGDRVYNEQFF
-	-	TRBV27	TRBJ1-2	TGTGCCAGCAGCGGGGGTGGAGGACACTCCTTC	CASSGGGGHSF
-	-	TRBV14	TRBJ1-2	TGTGCCAGCAGCCAGACAGACTCCTATGGCTACACCTTC	CASSQTDSYGYTF
-	-	TRBV10-3	TRBJ1-6	TGTGCCATCAGTAGAGAACAACGGGGATCACCCCTCCACTTT	CAISREQRGSPLHF
TRBD1	-	TRBV18	TRBJ1-1	TGTGCCAGCTCACCAGGGATGACAGGGACGGATACTTTCTTT	CASSPGMTGTDTFF
-	-	TRBV4-3	TRBJ2-2	TGCGCCAGCAGCCAAGAGCACGGCACCGGGGAGCTGTTTTTT	CASSQEHGTGELFF
TRBD1	-	TRBV18	TRBJ1-4	TGTGCCAGCTCACCAGAGGGGGCAGGAGAAAAACTGTTTTTT	CASSPEGAGEKLFF
TRBD2	-	TRBV10-3	TRBJ2-5	TGTGCCACGACGACTAGCGGGGGGGAGACCCAGTACTTC	CATTTSGGETQYF
TRBD1	-	TRBV4-3	TRBJ1-2	TGCGCCAGCAGCCAAGAAACAGGGGATGGCTACACCTTC	CASSQETGDGYTF
TRBD1	few	TRBV30	TRBJ1-1	TGTGCCTGGGGGATACAGGGGCCGAACACTGAAGCTTTCTTT	CAWGIQGPNTEAFF
-	few	TRBV7-2	TRBJ2-3	TGTGCCAGCAGCTTAGATCCCTTCGGCACAGATACGCAGTATTTT	CASSLDPFGTDTQYF
TRBD1	-	TRBV19	TRBJ1-2	TGTGCCAGTAGTCCGACAGGGCCCTATGGCTACACCTTC	CASSPTGPYGYTF
TRBD1	once	TRBV7-6	TRBJ1-1	TGTGCCAGCAGTCGACAGGGGTACACTGAAGCTTTCTTT	CASSRQGYTEAFF
-	-	TRBV6-5	TRBJ1-3	TGTGCCAGCAGTCGGAGGAAGAGCTCTGGAAACACCATATATTTT	CASSRRKSSGNTIYF